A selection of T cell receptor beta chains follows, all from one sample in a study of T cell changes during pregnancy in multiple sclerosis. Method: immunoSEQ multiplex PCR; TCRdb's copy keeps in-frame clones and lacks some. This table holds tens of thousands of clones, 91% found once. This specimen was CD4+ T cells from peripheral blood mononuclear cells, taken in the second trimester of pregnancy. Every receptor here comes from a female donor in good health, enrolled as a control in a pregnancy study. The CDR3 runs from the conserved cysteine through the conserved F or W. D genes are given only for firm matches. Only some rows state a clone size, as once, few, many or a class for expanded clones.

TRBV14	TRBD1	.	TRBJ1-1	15	CASSQVRQGMTEAFF	TGTGCCAGCAGCCAAGTAAGACAGGGGATGACTGAAGCTTTCTTT
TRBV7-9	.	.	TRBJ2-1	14	CASSLGDLGNEQFF	TGTGCCAGCAGCTTAGGTGACTTGGGCAATGAGCAGTTCTTC
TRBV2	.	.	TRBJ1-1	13	CASMQGSKAEAFF	TGTGCCAGCATGCAGGGGTCAAAAGCCGAAGCTTTCTTT
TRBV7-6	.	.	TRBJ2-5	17	CASSSPSVWGEVETQYF	TGTGCCAGCAGTTCCCCATCAGTTTGGGGGGAGGTGGAGACCCAGTACTTC
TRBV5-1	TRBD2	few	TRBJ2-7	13	CASKDSGSYEQYF	TGCGCCAGCAAGGACAGCGGGAGCTACGAGCAGTACTTC
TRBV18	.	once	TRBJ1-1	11	CASSDGQRAFF	TGTGCCAGCTCAGACGGACAGAGAGCTTTCTTT
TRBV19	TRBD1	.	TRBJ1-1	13	CASSETSDREAFF	TGTGCCAGTAGCGAAACCTCGGACAGGGAGGCTTTCTTT
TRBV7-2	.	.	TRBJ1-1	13	CASSLEISTEAFF	TGTGCCAGCAGCTTAGAGATTAGCACTGAAGCTTTCTTT
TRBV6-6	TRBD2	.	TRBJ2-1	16	CASSYYPGLAGNEQFF	TGTGCCAGCAGTTATTATCCGGGACTAGCGGGCAATGAGCAGTTCTTC
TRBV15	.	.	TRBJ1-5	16	CATSTSRGGPYQPQHF	TGTGCCACCAGCACCAGTAGGGGGGGTCCATATCAGCCCCAGCATTTT
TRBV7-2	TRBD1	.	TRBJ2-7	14	CASSSQGSSYEQYF	TGTGCCAGCAGCTCACAGGGGTCCTCCTACGAGCAGTACTTC
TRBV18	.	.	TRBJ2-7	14	CASSPPGLSYEQYF	TGTGCCAGCTCACCACCGGGGCTTTCCTACGAGCAGTACTTC
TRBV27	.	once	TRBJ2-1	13	CASSFGGLAEQFF	TGTGCCAGCAGTTTCGGGGGGCTTGCTGAGCAGTTCTTC
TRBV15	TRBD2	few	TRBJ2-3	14	CATSTRLAGDTQYF	TGTGCCACCAGCACCCGACTAGCGGGAGATACGCAGTATTTT
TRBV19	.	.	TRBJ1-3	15	CASSDQAQTGNTIYF	TGTGCCAGTAGTGACCAAGCACAGACTGGAAACACCATATATTTT
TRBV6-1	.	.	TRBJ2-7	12	CASSRLHYEQYF	TGTGCCAGCAGTAGACTCCACTACGAGCAGTACTTC
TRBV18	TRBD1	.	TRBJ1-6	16	CASSLKTGGSGSPLHF	TGTGCCAGCTCACTTAAGACAGGGGGCAGTGGTTCACCCCTCCACTTT
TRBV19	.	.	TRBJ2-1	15	CASSIGLSSYNEQFF	TGTGCCAGTAGTATAGGGCTCAGCTCCTACAATGAGCAGTTCTTC
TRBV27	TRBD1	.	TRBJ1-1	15	CASKSVDRGGTEAFF	TGTGCCAGCAAAAGCGTGGACAGGGGTGGCACTGAAGCTTTCTTT
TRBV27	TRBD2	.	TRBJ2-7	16	CASRRAGLAPYDEQYF	TGTGCCAGCAGACGAGCCGGACTAGCCCCATATGACGAGCAGTACTTC
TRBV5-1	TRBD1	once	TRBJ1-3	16	CASSLQGQGGGNTIYF	TGCGCCAGCAGCCTCCAGGGACAGGGCGGCGGAAACACCATATATTTT
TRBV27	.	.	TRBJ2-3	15	CASSFMGAPRAAQYF	TGTGCCAGCAGTTTTATGGGAGCCCCCCGGGCTGCGCAGTATTTT
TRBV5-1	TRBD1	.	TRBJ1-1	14	CAGSPGQGYTEAFF	TGCGCCGGCAGCCCCGGACAGGGGTACACTGAAGCTTTCTTT
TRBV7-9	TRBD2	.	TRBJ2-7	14	CASRLTSDGYEQYF	TGTGCCAGCAGGCTGACTAGCGATGGGTACGAGCAGTACTTC
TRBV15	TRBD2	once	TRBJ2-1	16	CATSRGTSGGLNEQFF	TGTGCCACCAGCAGAGGGACTAGCGGGGGCCTCAATGAGCAGTTCTTC
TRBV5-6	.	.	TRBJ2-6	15	CASSSQGSGANVLTF	TGTGCCAGCAGCTCCCAGGGCTCTGGGGCCAACGTCCTGACTTTC
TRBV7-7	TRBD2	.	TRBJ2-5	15	CASSLDSGAVETQYF	TGTGCTAGCAGCCTCGACAGCGGGGCCGTAGAGACCCAGTACTTC
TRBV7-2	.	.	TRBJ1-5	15	CASSLVPGNNQPQHF	TGTGCCAGCAGCTTAGTCCCAGGGAACAATCAGCCCCAGCATTTT
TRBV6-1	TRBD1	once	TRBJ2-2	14	CASTRDRSAGELFF	TGTGCCAGCACCCGGGACAGGAGTGCCGGGGAGCTGTTTTTT
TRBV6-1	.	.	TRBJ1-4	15	CASSEGWRNDEKLFF	TGTGCCAGCAGTGAAGGGTGGAGGAACGATGAAAAACTGTTTTTT
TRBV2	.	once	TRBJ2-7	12	CAKGGGPYEQYF	TGTGCCAAAGGTGGGGGCCCCTACGAGCAGTACTTC
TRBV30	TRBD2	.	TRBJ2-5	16	CAWSLAGGRGTGTQYF	TGTGCCTGGAGTCTAGCGGGGGGCCGAGGGACAGGGACCCAGTACTTC
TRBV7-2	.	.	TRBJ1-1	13	CASSLVKGQEAFF	TGTGCCAGCAGCTTAGTTAAAGGACAGGAAGCTTTCTTT
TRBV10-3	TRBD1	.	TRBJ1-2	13	CATLGQGNYGYTF	TGTGCCACCCTCGGACAGGGTAACTATGGCTACACCTTC
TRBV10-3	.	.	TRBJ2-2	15	CAIRISGANTGELFF	TGTGCCATCAGAATTAGCGGAGCGAACACCGGGGAGCTGTTTTTT
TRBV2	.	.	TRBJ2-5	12	CASRRDLGGEYF	TGTGCCAGCAGGCGGGACCTGGGCGGGGAGTACTTC
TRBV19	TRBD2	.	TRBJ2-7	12	CASSTLAGVEYF	TGTGCCAGTAGCACACTAGCGGGAGTGGAATACTTC
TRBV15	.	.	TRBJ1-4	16	CATSREIPGEGEKLFF	TGTGCCACCAGCAGAGAAATTCCCGGGGAGGGTGAAAAACTGTTTTTT
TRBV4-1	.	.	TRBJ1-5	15	CASSPWLASNQPQHF	TGCGCCAGCAGCCCTTGGTTAGCTAGCAATCAGCCCCAGCATTTT
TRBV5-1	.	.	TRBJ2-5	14	CASSFGLARETQYF	TGCGCCAGCAGCTTCGGTCTAGCGAGAGAGACCCAGTACTTC
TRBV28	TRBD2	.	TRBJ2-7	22	CASSLPTRSSNRLAEILYEQYF	TGTGCCAGCAGTTTACCTACACGAAGTTCCAACCGACTAGCCGAAATCCTCTACGAGCAGTACTTC
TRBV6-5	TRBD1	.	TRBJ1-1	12	CASTGGGTEAFF	TGTGCCAGTACAGGGGGAGGTACTGAAGCTTTCTTT
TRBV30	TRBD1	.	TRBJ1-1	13	CAWVGTGILRAFF	TGTGCCTGGGTCGGGACAGGAATTCTTAGGGCTTTCTTT